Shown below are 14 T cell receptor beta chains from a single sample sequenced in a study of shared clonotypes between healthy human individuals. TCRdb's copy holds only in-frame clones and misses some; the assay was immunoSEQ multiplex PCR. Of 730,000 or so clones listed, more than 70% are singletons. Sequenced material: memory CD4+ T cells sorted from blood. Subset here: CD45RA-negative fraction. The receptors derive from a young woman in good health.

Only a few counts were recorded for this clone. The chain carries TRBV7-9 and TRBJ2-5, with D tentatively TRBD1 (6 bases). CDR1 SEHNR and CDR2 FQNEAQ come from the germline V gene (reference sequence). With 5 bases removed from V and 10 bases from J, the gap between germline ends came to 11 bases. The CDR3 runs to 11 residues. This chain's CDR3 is CASSADRIQYF. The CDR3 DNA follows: TGTGCCAGCAGCGCGGACAGAATCCAGTACTTC.

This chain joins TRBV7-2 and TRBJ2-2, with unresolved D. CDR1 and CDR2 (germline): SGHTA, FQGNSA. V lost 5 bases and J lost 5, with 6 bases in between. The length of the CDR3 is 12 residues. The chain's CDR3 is CASSIFTGELFF. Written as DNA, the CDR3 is TGTGCCAGCAGCATTTTTACCGGGGAGCTGTTTTTT. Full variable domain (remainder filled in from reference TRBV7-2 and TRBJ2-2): GAGVSQSPSNKVTEKGKDVELRCDPISGHTALYWYRQSLGQGLEFLIYFQGNSAPDKSGLPSDRFSAERTGGSVSTLTIQRTQQEDSAVYLCASSIFTGELFFGEGSRLTVL.

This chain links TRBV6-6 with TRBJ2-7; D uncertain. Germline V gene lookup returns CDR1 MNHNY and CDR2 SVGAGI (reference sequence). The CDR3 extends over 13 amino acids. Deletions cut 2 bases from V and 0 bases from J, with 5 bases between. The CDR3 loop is CASSYGASYEQYF. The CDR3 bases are TGTGCCAGCAGTTACGGTGCCTCCTACGAGCAGTACTTC.

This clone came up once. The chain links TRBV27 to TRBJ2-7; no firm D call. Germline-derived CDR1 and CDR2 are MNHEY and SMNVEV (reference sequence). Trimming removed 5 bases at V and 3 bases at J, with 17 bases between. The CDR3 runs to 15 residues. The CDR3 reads CASSHKSGALYEQYF. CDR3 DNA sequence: TGTGCCAGCAGTCACAAGTCGGGCGCTCTCTACGAGCAGTACTTC.

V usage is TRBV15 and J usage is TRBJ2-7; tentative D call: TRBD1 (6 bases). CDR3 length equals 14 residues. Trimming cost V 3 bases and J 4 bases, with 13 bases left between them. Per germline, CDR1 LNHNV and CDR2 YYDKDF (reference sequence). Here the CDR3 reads CATSRETGSYEQYF. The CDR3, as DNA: TGTGCCACCAGCAGGGAAACAGGGTCGTACGAGCAGTACTTC.

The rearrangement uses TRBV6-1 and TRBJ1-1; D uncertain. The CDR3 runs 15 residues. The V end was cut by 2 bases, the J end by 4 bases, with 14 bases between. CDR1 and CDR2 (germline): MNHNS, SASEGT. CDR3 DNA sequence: TGTGCCAGCAGTGAACGGAGCCTGAGCGTCACTGAAGCTTTCTTT. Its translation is CASSERSLSVTEAFF.

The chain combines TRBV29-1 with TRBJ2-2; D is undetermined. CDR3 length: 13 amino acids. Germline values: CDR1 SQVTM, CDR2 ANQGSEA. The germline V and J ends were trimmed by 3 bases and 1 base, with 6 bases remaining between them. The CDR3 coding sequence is TGCAGCGTTGACATGGTGAACACCGGGGAGCTGTTTTTT. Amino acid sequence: CSVDMVNTGELFF.

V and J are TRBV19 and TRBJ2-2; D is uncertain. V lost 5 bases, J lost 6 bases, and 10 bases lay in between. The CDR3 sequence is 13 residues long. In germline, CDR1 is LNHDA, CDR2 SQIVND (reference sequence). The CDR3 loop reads CASSGRVAGELFF. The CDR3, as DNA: TGTGCCAGTAGTGGGCGCGTAGCCGGGGAGCTGTTTTTT.

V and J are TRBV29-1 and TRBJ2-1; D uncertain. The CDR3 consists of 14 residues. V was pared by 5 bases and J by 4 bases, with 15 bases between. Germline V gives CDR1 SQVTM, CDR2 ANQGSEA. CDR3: CSVPDLSSYNEQFF. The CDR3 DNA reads TGCAGCGTTCCGGACCTTAGCAGTTACAATGAGCAGTTCTTC.

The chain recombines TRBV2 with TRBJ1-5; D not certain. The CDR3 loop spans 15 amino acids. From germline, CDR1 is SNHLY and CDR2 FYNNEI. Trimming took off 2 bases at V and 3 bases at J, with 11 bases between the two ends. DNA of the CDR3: TGTGCCAGCAGTGAACAGAGTCAGCACAATCAGCCCCAGCATTTT. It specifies CASSEQSQHNQPQHF.

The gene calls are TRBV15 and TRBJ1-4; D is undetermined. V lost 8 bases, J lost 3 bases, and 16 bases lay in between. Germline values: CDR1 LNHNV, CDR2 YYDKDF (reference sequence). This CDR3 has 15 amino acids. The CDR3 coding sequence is TGTGCCACCTCGAAGCCGGGGTATGCTAATGAAAAACTGTTTTTT. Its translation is CATSKPGYANEKLFF.

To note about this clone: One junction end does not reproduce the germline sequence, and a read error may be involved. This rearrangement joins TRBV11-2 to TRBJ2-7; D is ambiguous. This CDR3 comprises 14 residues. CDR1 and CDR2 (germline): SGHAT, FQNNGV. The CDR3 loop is CASSYTASSYERYF. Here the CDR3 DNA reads TGTGCCAGCAGCTACACGGCGAGCTCCTACGAGCGGTACTTC.

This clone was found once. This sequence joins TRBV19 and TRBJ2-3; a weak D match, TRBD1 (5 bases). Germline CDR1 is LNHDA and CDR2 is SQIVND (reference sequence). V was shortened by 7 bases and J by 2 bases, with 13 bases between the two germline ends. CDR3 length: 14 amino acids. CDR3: CASTPLGATDTQYF. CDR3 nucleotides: TGTGCCAGTACGCCCCTAGGGGCCACAGATACGCAGTATTTT.

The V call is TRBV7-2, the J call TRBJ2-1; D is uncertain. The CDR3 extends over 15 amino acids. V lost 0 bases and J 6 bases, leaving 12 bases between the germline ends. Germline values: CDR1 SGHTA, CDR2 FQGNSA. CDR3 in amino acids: CASSLAGQLRNEQFF. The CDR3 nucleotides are TGTGCCAGCAGCTTAGCCGGGCAACTTCGCAATGAGCAGTTCTTC. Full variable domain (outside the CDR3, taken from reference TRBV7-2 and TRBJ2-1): GAGVSQSPSNKVTEKGKDVELRCDPISGHTALYWYRQSLGQGLEFLIYFQGNSAPDKSGLPSDRFSAERTGGSVSTLTIQRTQQEDSAVYLCASSLAGQLRNEQFFGPGTRLTVL.